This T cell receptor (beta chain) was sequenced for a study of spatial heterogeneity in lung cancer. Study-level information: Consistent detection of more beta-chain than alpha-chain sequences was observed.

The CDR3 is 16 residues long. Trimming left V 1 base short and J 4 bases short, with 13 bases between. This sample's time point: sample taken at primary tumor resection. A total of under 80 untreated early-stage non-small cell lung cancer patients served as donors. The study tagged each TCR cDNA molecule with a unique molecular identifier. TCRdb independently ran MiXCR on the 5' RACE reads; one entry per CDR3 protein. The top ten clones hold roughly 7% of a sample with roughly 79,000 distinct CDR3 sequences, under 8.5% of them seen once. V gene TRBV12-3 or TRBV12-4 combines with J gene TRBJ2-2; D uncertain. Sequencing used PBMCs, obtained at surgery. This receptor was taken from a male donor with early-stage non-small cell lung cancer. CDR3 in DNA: TGTGCCAGCAGTTTAGGGTATCCCCCGAGCACCGGGGAGCTGTTTTTT. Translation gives CASSLGYPPSTGELFF.